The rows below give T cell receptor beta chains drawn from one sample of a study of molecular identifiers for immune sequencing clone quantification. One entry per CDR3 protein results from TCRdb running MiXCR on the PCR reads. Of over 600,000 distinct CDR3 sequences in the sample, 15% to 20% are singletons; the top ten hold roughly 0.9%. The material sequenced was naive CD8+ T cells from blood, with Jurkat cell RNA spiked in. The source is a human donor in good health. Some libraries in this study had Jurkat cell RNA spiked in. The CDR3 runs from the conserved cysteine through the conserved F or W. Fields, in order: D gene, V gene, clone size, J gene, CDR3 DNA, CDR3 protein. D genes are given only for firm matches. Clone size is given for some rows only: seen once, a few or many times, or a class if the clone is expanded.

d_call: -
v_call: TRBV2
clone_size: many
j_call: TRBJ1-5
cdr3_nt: TGTGCCAGCATGGTCGGCTCACATAGCAATCAGCCCCAGCATTTT
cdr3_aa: CASMVGSHSNQPQHF

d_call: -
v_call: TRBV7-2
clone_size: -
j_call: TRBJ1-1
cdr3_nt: TGTGCCAGCAGCTCCTACGGGGGGGGCACTGAAGCTTTCTTT
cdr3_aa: CASSSYGGGTEAFF

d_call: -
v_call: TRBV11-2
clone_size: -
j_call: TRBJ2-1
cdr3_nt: TGTGCCAGCGGCCTCGTCGGGGGCTCCTACAATGAGCAGTTCTTC
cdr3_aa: CASGLVGGSYNEQFF

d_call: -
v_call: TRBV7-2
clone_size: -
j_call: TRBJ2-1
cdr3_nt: TGTGCCAGCAGCCGTCCGGACCTCCACAATGAGCAGTTCTTC
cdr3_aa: CASSRPDLHNEQFF

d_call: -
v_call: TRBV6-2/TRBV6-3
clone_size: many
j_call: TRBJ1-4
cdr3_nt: TGTGCCAGCAGTTACTCGGAGTGGGGAAGACCGGAAAAACTGTTTTTT
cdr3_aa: CASSYSEWGRPEKLFF

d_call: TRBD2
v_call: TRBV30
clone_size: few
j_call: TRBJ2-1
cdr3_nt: TGTGCCTGGAGTGCAAATAGCGGGGGGACATCCAATGAGCAGTTCTTC
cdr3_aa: CAWSANSGGTSNEQFF

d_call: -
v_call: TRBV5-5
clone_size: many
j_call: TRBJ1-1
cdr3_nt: TGTGCCAGCAGCTTGGCGGGACGGATGAACACTGAAGCTTTCTTT
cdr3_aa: CASSLAGRMNTEAFF

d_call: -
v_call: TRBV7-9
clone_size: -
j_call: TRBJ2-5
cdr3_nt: TGTGCCAGCAGCTTTGGCGAGGCCCAGTACTTC
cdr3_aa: CASSFGEAQYF

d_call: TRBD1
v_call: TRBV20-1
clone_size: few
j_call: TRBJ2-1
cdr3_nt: TGCAGTGCTTACAGGGGCAATGAGCAGTTCTTC
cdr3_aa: CSAYRGNEQFF

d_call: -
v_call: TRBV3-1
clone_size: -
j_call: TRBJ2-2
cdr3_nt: TGTGCCAGCAGTCGACCATATACCGGGGAGCTGTTTTTT
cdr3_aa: CASSRPYTGELFF

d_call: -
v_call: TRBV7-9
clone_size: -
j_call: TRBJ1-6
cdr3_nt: TGTGCCAGCAGCTTAAGGGCGGGGGAGAATTCACCCCTCCACTTT
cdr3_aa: CASSLRAGENSPLHF

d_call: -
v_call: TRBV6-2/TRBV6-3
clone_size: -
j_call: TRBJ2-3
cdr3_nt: TGTGCCAGCAGTTATGTTGTGGGCCTTAGCACAGATACGCAGTATTTT
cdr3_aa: CASSYVVGLSTDTQYF

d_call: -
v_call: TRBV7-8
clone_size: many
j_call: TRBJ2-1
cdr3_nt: TGTGCCAGCAGCTTACACAGGAATGAGCAGTTCTTC
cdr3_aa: CASSLHRNEQFF

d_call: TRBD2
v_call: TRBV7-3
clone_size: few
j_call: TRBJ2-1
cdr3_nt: TGTGCCAGCAGCTTAGCGGGGGGAACCTCCTACAATGAGCAGTTCTTC
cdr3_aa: CASSLAGGTSYNEQFF

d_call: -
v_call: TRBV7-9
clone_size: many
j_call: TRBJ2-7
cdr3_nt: TGTGCCAGCAGCTTAGGCGTTCGGGACTACGAGCAGTACTTC
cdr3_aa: CASSLGVRDYEQYF

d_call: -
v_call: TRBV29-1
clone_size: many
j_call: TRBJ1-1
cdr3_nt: TGCAGCGGGGGGGACACTGAAGCTTTCTTT
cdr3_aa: CSGGDTEAFF

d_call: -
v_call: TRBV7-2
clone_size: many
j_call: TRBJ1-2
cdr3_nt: TGTGCCAGCAGCGCTTTATTTGATGGCTACACCTTC
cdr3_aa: CASSALFDGYTF

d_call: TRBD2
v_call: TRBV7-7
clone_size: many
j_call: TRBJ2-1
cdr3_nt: TGTGCTAGCTGTCGACTAGCGGAGTGCGGAGATGAGCAGTTCTTC
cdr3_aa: CASCRLAECGDEQFF

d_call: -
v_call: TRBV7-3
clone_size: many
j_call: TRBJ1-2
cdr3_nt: TGTGCCAGCAGCTTAACTGGTCCTGCGGCTACTAACTATGGCTACACCTTC
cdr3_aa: CASSLTGPAATNYGYTF

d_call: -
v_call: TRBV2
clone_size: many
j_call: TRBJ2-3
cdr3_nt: TGTGCCAGCAGTGATGTAACAGGATTCACAGATACGCAGTATTTT
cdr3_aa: CASSDVTGFTDTQYF

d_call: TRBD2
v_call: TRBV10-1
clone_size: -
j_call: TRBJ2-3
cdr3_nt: TGCGCCAATTCAGACTTAGCGGGGGTAGCAGATACGCAGTATTTT
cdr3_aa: CANSDLAGVADTQYF

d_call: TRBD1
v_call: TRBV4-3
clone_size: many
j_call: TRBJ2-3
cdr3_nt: TGCGCCAGCAGCCAGGGACAGGGGATAGATACGCAGTATTTT
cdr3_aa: CASSQGQGIDTQYF

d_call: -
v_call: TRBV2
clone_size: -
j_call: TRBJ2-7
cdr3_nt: TGTGCAGCGCGAGGTGTTACCTACGAGCAGTACTTC
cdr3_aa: CAARGVTYEQYF

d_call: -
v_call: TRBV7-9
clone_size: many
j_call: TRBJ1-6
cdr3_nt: TGTGCCAGCAGCTTAAACCCAACAGGTTCACCCCTCCACTTT
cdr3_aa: CASSLNPTGSPLHF

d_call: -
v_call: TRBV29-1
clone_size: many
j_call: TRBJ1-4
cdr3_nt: TGCAGCGTTTCAATCGGCGTAGGGGCAGATGAAAAACTGTTTTTT
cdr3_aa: CSVSIGVGADEKLFF

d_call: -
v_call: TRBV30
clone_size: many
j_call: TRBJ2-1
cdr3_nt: TGTGCCTGGAGTACCCGTCTACTCAATGAGCAGTTCTTC
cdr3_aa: CAWSTRLLNEQFF

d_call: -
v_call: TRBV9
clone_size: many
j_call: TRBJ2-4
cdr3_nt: TGTGCCAGCAGCGCACCCACCAAAAACATTCAGTACTTC
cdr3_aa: CASSAPTKNIQYF

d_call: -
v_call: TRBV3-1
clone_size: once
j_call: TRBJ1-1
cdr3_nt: TGTGCCAGCAGCCAAGATCCGGTGCGTAAGGGGGAGACTACTGAAGCTTTCTTT
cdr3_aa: CASSQDPVRKGETTEAFF

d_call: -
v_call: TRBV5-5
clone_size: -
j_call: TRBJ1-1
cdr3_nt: TGTGCCAGCAGCTTGTACGTGTCCACTGAAGCTTTCTTT
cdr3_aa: CASSLYVSTEAFF

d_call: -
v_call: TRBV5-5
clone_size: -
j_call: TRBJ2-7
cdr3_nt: TGTGCCAGCAGCGAAGGGCAGGGATACTCCTACGAGCAGTACTTC
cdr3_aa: CASSEGQGYSYEQYF

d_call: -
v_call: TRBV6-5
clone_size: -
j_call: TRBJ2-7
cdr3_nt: TGTGCCAGCAAACCAGGGTTCTACTACGAGCAGTACTTC
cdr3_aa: CASKPGFYYEQYF

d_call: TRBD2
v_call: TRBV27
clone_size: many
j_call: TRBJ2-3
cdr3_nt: TGTGCCAGCAGGCGACCTAGCGGGGGGATCACAGATACGCAGTATTTT
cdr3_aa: CASRRPSGGITDTQYF

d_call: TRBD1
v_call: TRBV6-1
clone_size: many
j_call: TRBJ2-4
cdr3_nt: TGTGCCATCAGAGGAACAGGGGAGAACATTCAGTACTTC
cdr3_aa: CAIRGTGENIQYF

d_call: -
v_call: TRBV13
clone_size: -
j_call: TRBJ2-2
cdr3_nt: TGTGCCAGCAGCCCGCCCCGGCAGTACACCGGGGAGCTGTTTTTT
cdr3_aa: CASSPPRQYTGELFF

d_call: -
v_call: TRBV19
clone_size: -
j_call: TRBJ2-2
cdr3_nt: TGTGCCAGTAGTATTTGGGGCCCCGGGACTCCCGTCGACAAAGTCACCGGGGAGCTGTTTTTT
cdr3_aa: CASSIWGPGTPVDKVTGELFF

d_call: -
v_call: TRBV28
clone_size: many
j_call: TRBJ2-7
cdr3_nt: TGTGCCAGCAGTAGGTCCGCCTACGAGCAGTACTTC
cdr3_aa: CASSRSAYEQYF

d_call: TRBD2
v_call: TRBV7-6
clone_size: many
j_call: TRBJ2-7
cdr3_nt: TGTGCCAGCAGCCTCTTAGCGGGAGGGGGGACCTACGAGCAGTACTTC
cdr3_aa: CASSLLAGGGTYEQYF

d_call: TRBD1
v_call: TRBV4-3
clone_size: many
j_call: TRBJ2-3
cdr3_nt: TGCGCCAGCAGCCAATGGGACAGGGGCTCCTCTAGCACAGATACGCAGTATTTT
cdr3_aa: CASSQWDRGSSSTDTQYF

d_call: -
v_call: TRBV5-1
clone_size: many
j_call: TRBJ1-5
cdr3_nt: TGCGCCAGCAGCCCGGGACAATTTAGCAATCAGCCCCAGCATTTT
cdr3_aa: CASSPGQFSNQPQHF

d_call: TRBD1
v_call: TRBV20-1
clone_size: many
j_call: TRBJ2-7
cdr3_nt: TGCAGTGCTAGAGATTCAGGGACAGCGTCCTACGAGCAGTACTTC
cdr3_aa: CSARDSGTASYEQYF

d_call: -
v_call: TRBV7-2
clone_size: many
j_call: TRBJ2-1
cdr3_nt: TGTGCCAGCAGCTTAGCGCGCGTAGAGCAGTTCTTC
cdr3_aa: CASSLARVEQFF

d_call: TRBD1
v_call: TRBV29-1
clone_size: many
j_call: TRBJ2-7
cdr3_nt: TGCAGCCCTTGGACAGGGCCGACCTACGAGCAGTACTTC
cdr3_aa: CSPWTGPTYEQYF

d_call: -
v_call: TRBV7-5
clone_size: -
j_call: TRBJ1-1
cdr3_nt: TGTATCTCCGTGCCAGCAGCCCGGACGGAAAACACTGAAGCTTTCTTT
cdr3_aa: CISVPAARTENTEAFF

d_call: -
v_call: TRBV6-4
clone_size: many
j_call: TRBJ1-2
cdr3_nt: TGTGCCAGCGGGGCCAGGGGCAATGGCTACACCTTC
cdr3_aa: CASGARGNGYTF

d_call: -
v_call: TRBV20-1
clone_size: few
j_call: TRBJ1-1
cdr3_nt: TGCAGTGCTAGGGATAGATCCGCCTTTGGGAGTCCTGAAGCTTTCTTT
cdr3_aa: CSARDRSAFGSPEAFF

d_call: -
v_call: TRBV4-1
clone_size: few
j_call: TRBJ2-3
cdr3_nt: TGCGCCAGCGGCCAAGACACCCTCGCCCCACCAGATACGCAGTATTTT
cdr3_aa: CASGQDTLAPPDTQYF

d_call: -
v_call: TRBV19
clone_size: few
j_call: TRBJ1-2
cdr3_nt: TGTGCCAGTAGTATAACAATGGATGGCTACACCTTC
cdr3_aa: CASSITMDGYTF

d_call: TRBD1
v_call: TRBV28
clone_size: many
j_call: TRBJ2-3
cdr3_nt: TGTGCCAGTGGGGACAGCCCAAAATCTAGCACAGATACGCAGTATTTT
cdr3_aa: CASGDSPKSSTDTQYF

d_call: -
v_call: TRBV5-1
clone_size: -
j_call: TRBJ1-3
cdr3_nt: TGCGCCAGCGCTAGTACCGGGGACTCTGGAAACACCATATATTTT
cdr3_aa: CASASTGDSGNTIYF

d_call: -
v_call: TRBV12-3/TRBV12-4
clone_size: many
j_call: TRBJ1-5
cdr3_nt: TGTGCCAGCAGCCGGGACGGGGCTCATCAGCCCCAGCATTTT
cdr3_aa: CASSRDGAHQPQHF

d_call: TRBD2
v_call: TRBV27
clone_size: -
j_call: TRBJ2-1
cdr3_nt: TGTGCCAGCAACCTCCTAGCGGGAGGGCCGGATGAGCAGTTCTTC
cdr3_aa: CASNLLAGGPDEQFF

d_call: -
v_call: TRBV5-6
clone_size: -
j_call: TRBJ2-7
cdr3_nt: TGTGCCAGCAGCTCGACAGATTACTACGAGCAGTACTTC
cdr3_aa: CASSSTDYYEQYF